This record looks at one TCR beta chain sequence and its context. What it recognizes is unknown. The CDR3 is 15 residues long. The germline gives CDR1 SGHVS, CDR2 FNYEAQ. Unmatched junction bases numbered 5, after V lost 5 bases and J lost 4 bases. The sample originates from a study of OX40 agonist ivuxolimab in advanced cancers. The study, taken as a whole, reports: Some nonresponders also had low normalized T-cell clonal expansion.

Clones were sequenced by immunoSEQ multiplex PCR, and TCRdb holds only the in-frame ones, with some missing. The table has roughly 110,000 clones, 90% seen once; the top ten hold 0.4% to 0.6%. The source material was CD4+ or CD8+ T cells sorted from blood, sampled in a trial of the OX40 agonist ivuxolimab. This rearrangement joins TRBV7-6 to TRBJ2-3; 11 bases align to TRBD1. The clonotype comes from an adult with an advanced solid tumor such as melanoma, head and neck, liver or kidney cancer. In DNA form, the CDR3 reads TGTGCCAGCAGCGCCGGGACAGGGGGTTCAGATACGCAGTATTTT. Translation: CASSAGTGGSDTQYF.